This T cell receptor (beta chain) was sequenced in a study of molecular identifiers for immune sequencing clone quantification. The study, taken as a whole, reports: Identical TCR molecules sharing a barcode could underestimate highly expanded clone sizes.

This clonotype was observed many times. What it recognizes is unknown. The CDR3 contains 14 residues. In germline, CDR1 is SEHNR, CDR2 FQNEAQ (reference sequence). V lost 2 bases to trimming and J lost 4 bases, with 11 bases between them. For bulk TCR libraries, previously described methods and listed TCR primers were used. TCRdb used MiXCR to reprocess the PCR reads, holding one entry per CDR3 protein. This sample has over 600,000 distinct CDR3 sequences, with just under 20% found just once. Sequencing was done on a sample of naive CD8+ T cells from blood, with Jurkat cell RNA spiked in. Subset reported: FACS-sorted CD8+CD4-CCR7+CD45RA+ naive T cells. The genes are TRBV7-9 and TRBJ2-5; D is unresolved. This receptor was taken from a human donor in good health. Some libraries in this study had Jurkat cell RNA spiked in. In DNA form, the CDR3 reads TGTGCCAGCAGCTTACTAGGGCCCAGAGAGACCCAGTACTTC. This encodes CASSLLGPRETQYF.